Below, 7 T cell receptor beta chains from the same sample are listed, as sequenced in a study of blood T cell repertoires in COVID-19. Sequencing was performed with immunoSEQ multiplex PCR; in TCRdb, only in-frame clones are kept and a portion is missing. The table lists 200,000 or so clones, 70% to 90% of them singletons, with approximately 8.2% in the top ten. Sequences were obtained from PBMCs or T cells enriched from blood (not recorded which). These receptors came from a woman aged 18-29 years who had recovered from COVID-19.

The chain carries TRBV6-4 and TRBJ2-1; 10 nucleotides align to TRBD2. With V trimmed by 3 bases and J by 10 bases, 3 bases remained unmatched. CDR3 length: 13 residues. Germline CDR1 MRHNA, CDR2 SNTAGT. CDR3 region: CASSESTSGEQFF. The CDR3 DNA sequence: TGTGCCAGCAGTGAATCGACTAGCGGGGAGCAGTTCTTC.

V gene TRBV4-1 combines with J gene TRBJ2-5, with no clear D. V was clipped by 3 bases and J by 2 bases, with 13 bases between them. From germline, CDR1 is MGHRA and CDR2 YSYEKL. The CDR3 totals 15 residues. The DNA of the CDR3 is TGCGCCAGCAGCCAGCGAGACAATTTACAAGAGACCCAGTACTTC. This sequence encodes CASSQRDNLQETQYF.

The chain combines TRBV11-2 with TRBJ1-3; TRBD1 aligns across 7 bases. The ends lost 4 bases at V and 3 bases at J; junction bases unmatched: 9. Germline assignment: CDR1 SGHAT and CDR2 FQNNGV. This CDR3 contains 16 residues. The CDR3 region has the DNA TGTGCCAGCAGCTCCCCGAAGGGGGCTGTTGGAAACACCATATATTTT. It specifies CASSSPKGAVGNTIYF.

This chain connects TRBV4-1 to TRBJ2-7; D perhaps matches TRBD1 (6 bases). This CDR3 comprises 18 residues. Germline V gene data show CDR1 as MGHRA and CDR2 as YSYEKL. The V end was cut by 3 bases, the J end by 2 bases, with 23 bases between. The CDR3 nucleotides are TGCGCCAGCAGCCACTTTCCATTGACCGGGACAAGAGCCTACGAGCAGTACTTC. Protein product: CASSHFPLTGTRAYEQYF.

The V call is TRBV7-2, the J call TRBJ2-1; 7 bases are a match to TRBD2. Trimming cost V 4 bases and J 10 bases; bases outside gene matches: 4. This CDR3 comprises 12 residues. Germline CDR1 SGHTA, CDR2 FQGNSA. The CDR3 DNA is TGTGCCAGCAGCTCACTAGCGAAGGAGCAGTTCTTC. This sequence encodes CASSSLAKEQFF.

The V gene is TRBV4-1, the J gene TRBJ2-7; the D gene is possibly TRBD1 (5 bases). The CDR3 is 14 residues long. Germline lookup yields CDR1 MGHRA and CDR2 YSYEKL. Trimming removed 7 bases from V and 1 base from J, with 14 bases in between. As DNA, the CDR3 is TGCGCCAGCACCAAGACAGCCGCTTCCTACGAGCAGTACTTC. Translated: CASTKTAASYEQYF.

This clone turned up a few times. The chain carries TRBV7-2 and TRBJ2-7; D might be TRBD2 (6 bases). From germline, CDR1 is SGHTA and CDR2 FQGNSA. The CDR3 covers 15 residues. Trimming removed 5 bases at V and 2 bases at J, with 16 bases between. This CDR3 reads CASSTSLGGAYEQYF. CDR3 DNA sequence: TGTGCCAGCAGCACATCTTTGGGGGGTGCCTACGAGCAGTACTTC.